These T cell receptor beta chains were read from a single sample in a study of shared clonotypes between healthy human individuals. Only in-frame clones appear in the TCRdb table, and some are missing; sequencing was by immunoSEQ multiplex PCR. This table has millions of clones, about 93% appearing once. Sequenced material: naive CD8+ T cells from PBMCs. Receptors were obtained from a man aged 18-30 years in good health. Some clones in this sample may be carry-over from other donors' samples. CDR3s include the opening cysteine and the closing phenylalanine or tryptophan. Fields, in order: J gene, V gene, D gene, clone size, CDR3 DNA, CDR3 protein. D genes are given only for firm matches. For some rows the clone size is stated as once, few or many, or as a class when expanded; others skip it.

J gene: TRBJ2-1
V gene: TRBV10-3
D gene: .
clone size: .
CDR3 DNA: TGTGCCATCAGTGAGACATCATGGGGGGCTGACAATGAGCAGTTCTTC
CDR3 protein: CAISETSWGADNEQFF

J gene: TRBJ2-5
V gene: TRBV9
D gene: .
clone size: .
CDR3 DNA: TGTGCCAGCAGCGTAAATCCGGGAAACTTGCTACAAGAGACCCAGTACTTC
CDR3 protein: CASSVNPGNLLQETQYF

J gene: TRBJ2-7
V gene: TRBV5-1
D gene: TRBD1
clone size: .
CDR3 DNA: TGCGCCAGCAGCTTGACAGGGGAGCCGTACGAGCAGTACTTC
CDR3 protein: CASSLTGEPYEQYF

J gene: TRBJ1-2
V gene: TRBV6-1
D gene: .
clone size: .
CDR3 DNA: TGTGCCAGCAGTGAATCTCGGGGGAACTATGGCTACACCTTC
CDR3 protein: CASSESRGNYGYTF

J gene: TRBJ2-1
V gene: TRBV4-1
D gene: .
clone size: .
CDR3 DNA: TGCGCCAGCAGCCTGGGACTCGTAGGCGATGAGCAGTTCTTC
CDR3 protein: CASSLGLVGDEQFF

J gene: TRBJ2-7
V gene: TRBV2
D gene: .
clone size: .
CDR3 DNA: TGTGCCAGCAGGGGGGGTACGCACCGTTTGTACGAGCAGTACTTC
CDR3 protein: CASRGGTHRLYEQYF

J gene: TRBJ2-2
V gene: TRBV19
D gene: .
clone size: .
CDR3 DNA: TGTGCCACCTCGTGGGAGTTCGCGAACACCGGGGAGCTGTTTTTT
CDR3 protein: CATSWEFANTGELFF

J gene: TRBJ2-7
V gene: TRBV5-3
D gene: .
clone size: .
CDR3 DNA: TGTGCCAGAAGGTCGATGTGGACGCGAGGGTGCGACGAGCAGTACTTC
CDR3 protein: CARRSMWTRGCDEQYF

J gene: TRBJ2-2
V gene: TRBV28
D gene: .
clone size: .
CDR3 DNA: TGTGCCAGCAGCAAGGGAGCCGGCGGGGAGCTGTTTTTT
CDR3 protein: CASSKGAGGELFF

J gene: TRBJ2-7
V gene: TRBV10-3
D gene: TRBD1
clone size: .
CDR3 DNA: TGTGCCATCAGTGATGACAGGGGTGGTGACGAGCAGTACTTC
CDR3 protein: CAISDDRGGDEQYF

J gene: TRBJ2-1
V gene: TRBV7-9
D gene: TRBD2
clone size: .
CDR3 DNA: TGTGCCAGCAGCTCCCCGGGGTTAGCGGGAGGGCCAACTGAGCAGTTCTTC
CDR3 protein: CASSSPGLAGGPTEQFF

J gene: TRBJ2-1
V gene: TRBV9
D gene: .
clone size: .
CDR3 DNA: TGTGCCAGCAGCAAATCGGGTCGGGGAACGATGGATGAGCAGTTCTTC
CDR3 protein: CASSKSGRGTMDEQFF

J gene: TRBJ1-2
V gene: TRBV30
D gene: .
clone size: .
CDR3 DNA: TGTGCCTGGGGCCGGGGCTATGGCTACACCTTC
CDR3 protein: CAWGRGYGYTF

J gene: TRBJ2-5
V gene: TRBV7-9
D gene: .
clone size: .
CDR3 DNA: TGTGCCAGCAGCCGAAGAACAGGGTTTCAAGAGACCCAGTACTTC
CDR3 protein: CASSRRTGFQETQYF

J gene: TRBJ2-1
V gene: TRBV4-1
D gene: TRBD2
clone size: .
CDR3 DNA: TGCGCCAGCAGCCATTCACCGGGACTAGCTCCTATCTATGAGCAGTTCTTC
CDR3 protein: CASSHSPGLAPIYEQFF

J gene: TRBJ2-1
V gene: TRBV4-1
D gene: .
clone size: .
CDR3 DNA: TGCGCCAGCAGCCAAGAACCCGGGGCCTCCTACAATGAGCAGTTCTTC
CDR3 protein: CASSQEPGASYNEQFF

J gene: TRBJ2-7
V gene: TRBV6-6
D gene: .
clone size: .
CDR3 DNA: TGTGCCAGCAGTTACTCTGAGCCACAAGAGCAGTACTTC
CDR3 protein: CASSYSEPQEQYF

J gene: TRBJ1-4
V gene: TRBV7-9
D gene: .
clone size: .
CDR3 DNA: TGTGCCAGCAGCAGTCAGGTTGTCGGTGAAAAACTGTTTTTT
CDR3 protein: CASSSQVVGEKLFF

J gene: TRBJ2-1
V gene: TRBV7-9
D gene: .
clone size: once
CDR3 DNA: TGTGCCAGCAGCTCGCGGACACCCAGCTCCTACAATGAGCAGTTCTTC
CDR3 protein: CASSSRTPSSYNEQFF

J gene: TRBJ2-1
V gene: TRBV9
D gene: .
clone size: .
CDR3 DNA: TGTGCCAGCAGCGCCGACTCAGCGCAGCAGTTCTTC
CDR3 protein: CASSADSAQQFF

J gene: TRBJ1-1
V gene: TRBV5-4
D gene: .
clone size: few
CDR3 DNA: TGTGCCAGCAGCTCCTCGGAGCTTGAAGCTTTCTTT
CDR3 protein: CASSSSELEAFF

J gene: TRBJ1-2
V gene: TRBV27
D gene: .
clone size: .
CDR3 DNA: TGTGCCACCAGGGGTCTTGGGGATATGGATGGCTACACCTTC
CDR3 protein: CATRGLGDMDGYTF

J gene: TRBJ2-7
V gene: TRBV27
D gene: TRBD1
clone size: .
CDR3 DNA: TGTGCCAGCAGTTCGGGACAGGGGAACTACGAGCAGTACTTC
CDR3 protein: CASSSGQGNYEQYF

J gene: TRBJ1-2
V gene: TRBV6-1
D gene: .
clone size: .
CDR3 DNA: TGTGCCAGCAGTGAAGCGCTTCCCGGCGGCGGACAGCAGGGCTACACCTTC
CDR3 protein: CASSEALPGGGQQGYTF

J gene: TRBJ2-3
V gene: TRBV6-1
D gene: .
clone size: .
CDR3 DNA: TGTGCCAGCAGTGGAACACAGGGCGTCGCAGATACGCAGTATTTT
CDR3 protein: CASSGTQGVADTQYF

J gene: TRBJ1-3
V gene: TRBV9
D gene: TRBD1
clone size: .
CDR3 DNA: TGTGCCAGCAATGAGGGGGCGCCCGGAAACACCATATATTTT
CDR3 protein: CASNEGAPGNTIYF

J gene: TRBJ1-5
V gene: TRBV28
D gene: .
clone size: .
CDR3 DNA: TGTGCCAGCAGTTTCGAACAGCCCCAGCATTTT
CDR3 protein: CASSFEQPQHF

J gene: TRBJ2-1
V gene: TRBV28
D gene: TRBD2
clone size: .
CDR3 DNA: TGTGCCAGCAGTTTATATCAGCGGGAGGGCCGGAATGAGCAGTTCTTC
CDR3 protein: CASSLYQREGRNEQFF

J gene: TRBJ1-4
V gene: TRBV9
D gene: .
clone size: .
CDR3 DNA: TGTGCCAGCAGCACCACAGCCAGGTCGTATGAAAAACTGTTTTTT
CDR3 protein: CASSTTARSYEKLFF

J gene: TRBJ2-5
V gene: TRBV28
D gene: TRBD1
clone size: once
CDR3 DNA: TGTGCCAGCAGTGGGGACAGGAGGGAGACCCAGTACTTC
CDR3 protein: CASSGDRRETQYF